These 27 T cell receptor beta chains were sequenced from one sample in a study of memory CD4+ T cells and cytomegalovirus serostatus. Measured with immunoSEQ multiplex PCR; TCRdb has only the in-frame clones, and not every one. The data hold 50,000 to 65,000 clones, with 70% to 80% observed a single time. The sort gate was single viable CD3+CD4+CD8-CD45RO+ cells for memory CD4+ T cells. The sequenced material came from memory CD4+ T cells from blood. Receptor source: an adult in good health and CMV-seropositive.

V and J are TRBV7-3 and TRBJ1-1, with 7 bases matching TRBD1. Per the germline V gene, CDR1 is SGHTA and CDR2 is FQGTGA. The CDR3 sequence is 14 residues long. V trimming: 1 base; J trimming: 2 bases; junction bases outside the gene matches: 1. The CDR3 sequence is CASSLRQGNTEAFF. The CDR3 nucleotides are TGTGCCAGCAGCTTAAGACAGGGAAACACTGAAGCTTTCTTT.

The chain employs TRBV10-3 and TRBJ2-3; 7 nucleotides match TRBD2. The V segment lost 11 bases and the J segment 6 bases; nucleotides outside the gene matches: 11. In germline, CDR1 is ENHRY, CDR2 SYGVKD. The CDR3 is 13 residues long. This chain's CDR3 is CAAGVGLRDTQYF. CDR3 sequence (DNA): TGTGCCGCGGGGGTAGGGCTAAGGGATACGCAGTATTTT.

This clone has a handful of counts. In DNA, the CDR3 is TGCAGCGTGACAGTGGGCAATCAGCCCCAGCATTTT. As protein: CSVTVGNQPQHF. The chain has TRBV29-1 and TRBJ1-5; TRBD1 might be the D (5 bases). V dropped 6 bases and J dropped 2 bases, with 8 bases sitting between them. There are 12 residues in the CDR3. Germline values: CDR1 SQVTM, CDR2 ANQGSEA.

The chain joins TRBV7-2 to TRBJ2-7; D is possibly TRBD1 or TRBD2 (5 bases each). Trimming stripped 3 bases from V and 0 bases from J, with 12 bases between. Germline V CDR1 and CDR2: SGHTA, FQGNSA. The CDR3 extends over 15 amino acids. The CDR3 here is CASSFAAGSSYEQYF. In DNA form, the CDR3 reads TGTGCCAGCAGCTTTGCGGCAGGGAGCTCCTACGAGCAGTACTTC. The whole variable domain, remainder taken from reference TRBV7-2 and TRBJ2-7, is GAGVSQSPSNKVTEKGKDVELRCDPISGHTALYWYRQSLGQGLEFLIYFQGNSAPDKSGLPSDRFSAERTGGSVSTLTIQRTQQEDSAVYLCASSFAAGSSYEQYFGPGTRLTVT.

The V gene is TRBV19, the J gene TRBJ1-4; a weak D match, TRBD1 (6 bases). The CDR3 is made up of 13 amino acids. Trimming removed 5 bases at V and 8 bases at J, with 12 bases between. Germline V CDR1 and CDR2: LNHDA, SQIVND (reference sequence). The DNA of the CDR3 is TGTGCCAGTAGTGAGCAGGGGACGGAAAAACTGTTTTTT. Translation gives CASSEQGTEKLFF.

This clone was counted once. The gene calls are TRBV6-5 and TRBJ2-7, with D unclear. The V gene lost 8 bases and the J gene lost 4 bases, with 9 bases spanning the gap. This CDR3 region has 11 residues. Germline CDR1 reads MNHEY; CDR2 reads SVGAGI. The CDR3 region has the DNA TGTGCCAGCCGGAGCCGTTACGAGCAGTACGTC. Amino acid sequence: CASRSRYEQYV.

Only one count was recorded for this clone. The rearrangement uses TRBV7-9 and TRBJ2-5; 14 nucleotides line up with TRBD2. The V and J ends lost 5 bases and 4 bases, in that order; junction bases with no gene match: 12. The CDR3 extends over 18 amino acids. Germline V lookup: CDR1 SEHNR, CDR2 FQNEAQ (reference sequence). Written as DNA, the CDR3 is TGTGCCAGCAGCCCTCCCGGGACTAGCGGGAGTAATAGAGAGACCCAGTACTTC. Encoded protein: CASSPPGTSGSNRETQYF.

This clone occurred a few times. The J gene is TRBJ2-1, the V gene TRBV2; 8 positions agree with TRBD2. Trimming at V came to 8 bases and at J to 6 bases, leaving 9 bases not matched to a gene. The CDR3 is 14 amino acids. Germline V gene lookup returns CDR1 SNHLY and CDR2 FYNNEI. The CDR3 region is CASGRVGRANEQFF. As DNA, the CDR3 is TGTGCCAGCGGTCGCGTCGGGAGGGCCAATGAGCAGTTCTTC.

This chain links TRBV7-9 with TRBJ2-1; 10 positions agree with TRBD1. Germline assignment: CDR1 SEHNR and CDR2 FQNEAQ (reference sequence). The CDR3 sequence is 15 residues long. V shed 5 bases and J 4 bases; nucleotides not matched to a gene: 5. This CDR3 reads CASSTGQGVYNEQFF. CDR3 nucleotide sequence: TGTGCCAGCAGCACCGGACAGGGGGTATACAATGAGCAGTTCTTC.

The rearrangement links TRBV6-1 to TRBJ2-7; D is possibly TRBD1 (6 bases). The CDR3 runs 13 residues. Germline CDR1 and CDR2: MNHNS and SASEGT. Trimming took off 4 bases at V and 3 bases at J, with 10 bases between the two ends. CDR3 amino acids: CASSAGQNYEQYV. The DNA of the CDR3 is TGTGCCAGCAGTGCCGGACAGAACTACGAGCAGTACGTC.

The chain employs TRBV19 and TRBJ1-5; TRBD1 is a possible D gene (5 bases). CDR3 length: 12 residues. The germline V gene encodes CDR1 LNHDA and CDR2 SQIVND (reference sequence). Trimming left V 2 bases short and J 7 bases short, with 6 bases between. In nucleotides, the CDR3 is TGTGCCAGTAGTATACGGGGGCAGCCCCAGCATTTT. Encoded protein: CASSIRGQPQHF. The full variable domain, rest sourced from reference TRBV19 and TRBJ1-5, is DGGITQSPKYLFRKEGQNVTLSCEQNLNHDAMYWYRQDPGQGLRLIYYSQIVNDFQKGDIAEGYSVSREKKESFPLTVTSAQKNPTAFYLCASSIRGQPQHFGDGTRLSIL.

This clone came up a few times. The chain has TRBV6-5 and TRBJ1-2; D uncertain. This CDR3 is built from 13 residues. V lost 8 bases and J 1 base, leaving 11 bases between the germline ends. Germline CDR1 is MNHEY and CDR2 is SVGAGI. The CDR3 loop is CASSVTDNYGYTF. In DNA, the CDR3 is TGTGCCAGCTCTGTCACGGATAACTATGGCTACACCTTC.

The chain joins TRBV6-5 to TRBJ1-2; D is unresolved. Trimming took off 2 bases at V and 2 bases at J, with 6 bases between the two ends. Per the germline V gene, CDR1 is MNHEY and CDR2 is SVGAGI. This CDR3 is 13 amino acids long. CDR3 sequence (DNA): TGTGCCAGCAGTTACGACGGGAACTATGGCTACACCTTC. It codes for CASSYDGNYGYTF.

This clone is deemed medium-sized. V gene TRBV6-1 combines with J gene TRBJ1-2; no clear D. V was shortened by 0 bases and J by 10 bases, with 12 bases between the two germline ends. Germline loops: CDR1 MNHNS, CDR2 SASEGT. The CDR3 extends over 13 amino acids. The CDR3 here is CASSEARVGHYTF. DNA for the CDR3: TGTGCCAGCAGTGAAGCTAGGGTTGGGCACTACACCTTC.

This chain connects TRBV6-5 to TRBJ1-1, with D tentatively TRBD1 (5 bases). The germline V and J ends were trimmed by 5 bases and 11 bases, with 18 bases remaining between them. The CDR3 spans 13 residues. Germline V CDR1 and CDR2: MNHEY, SVGAGI. CDR3 coding DNA: TGTGCCAGCAGTGCGTTAATGGCAGGGATGGCTTTCTTT. Translated: CASSALMAGMAFF.

This rearrangement joins TRBV9 to TRBJ1-5; TRBD1 agrees at 11 bases. With V trimmed by 3 bases and J by 4 bases, 3 bases remained unmatched. This CDR3 contains 15 residues. CDR1 and CDR2 from the germline V gene are SGDLS and YYNGEE. CDR3 DNA: TGTGCCAGCAGCGCCGGACAGGGGGCTAATCAGCCCCAGCATTTT. This encodes CASSAGQGANQPQHF.

This chain connects TRBV10-3 to TRBJ2-6; TRBD1 matches at 7 bases. V was pared by 3 bases and J by 8 bases, with 7 bases of the junction left unmatched. The CDR3 has 15 residues. Germline CDR1 reads ENHRY; CDR2 reads SYGVKD. The CDR3 coding sequence is TGTGCCATCAGTGACCCGACAGGGATCACCAACGTCCTGACTTTC. Its protein is CAISDPTGITNVLTF.

The chain couples TRBV7-2 to TRBJ2-7; tentatively, D is TRBD2 (5 bases). The CDR3 runs to 15 residues. V was shortened by 5 bases and J by 5 bases, with 19 bases between the two germline ends. Germline V gives CDR1 SGHTA, CDR2 FQGNSA. CDR3 amino acids: CASSPVAASGNEQYF. The DNA of the CDR3 is TGTGCCAGCAGCCCCGTGGCGGCCTCCGGGAACGAGCAGTACTTC.

This chain joins TRBV6-5 and TRBJ1-5, with D tentatively TRBD1 (6 bases). The V and J ends lost 4 bases and 2 bases respectively, with 9 bases between them. The CDR3 contains 14 residues. Germline V lookup: CDR1 MNHEY, CDR2 SVGAGI. The CDR3 DNA reads as TGTGCCAGCAGTTTCCGACAGGGCAATCAGCCCCAGCATTTT. This codes for CASSFRQGNQPQHF.

The V call is TRBV18, the J call TRBJ1-3; no firm D call. The CDR3 spans 13 residues. V lost 3 bases and J 0 bases, leaving 3 bases between the germline ends. Germline V gene lookup returns CDR1 KGHSH and CDR2 LQKENI. CDR3 nucleotides: TGTGCCAGCTCACCTGGCTCTGGAAACACCATATATTTT. It encodes CASSPGSGNTIYF.

A single count supports this clone. The chain carries TRBV28 and TRBJ1-4; no clear D gene. CDR3 length equals 19 residues. Per the germline V gene, CDR1 is MDHEN and CDR2 is SYDVKM. The ends were cut back, 1 base at V and 7 bases at J, with 25 bases in the middle. The CDR3, as DNA: TGTGCCAGCAGTTTATTAGTCTCGGTCCGTACGTTAGGAGTTGAAAAACTGTTTTTT. Protein sequence: CASSLLVSVRTLGVEKLFF.

Written as DNA, the CDR3 is TGTGCCAGCAGCCGTTACACAAGGACTAGCGGGAGGGCGACCCAAGAGACCCAGTACTTC. Amino acids: CASSRYTRTSGRATQETQYF. This rearrangement joins TRBV13 to TRBJ2-5; 15 bases match TRBD2. Trimming removed 5 bases from V and 1 base from J; junction bases left unmatched: 14. This CDR3 contains 20 residues. In germline, CDR1 is PRHDT, CDR2 FYEKMQ (reference sequence).

CDR3 sequence reads: CASSANPTDSRNYGYTF. Written as DNA, the CDR3 is TGCGCCAGCAGCGCAAATCCGACTGATTCGCGTAACTATGGCTACACCTTC. This chain joins TRBV4-1 and TRBJ1-2, with D hard to call. The V and J ends lost 5 bases and 1 base respectively, with 20 bases between them. The CDR3 sequence is 17 residues long. In germline, CDR1 is MGHRA, CDR2 YSYEKL.

The chain has TRBV7-2 and TRBJ2-3; 8 bases align to TRBD1. The germline V gene has CDR1 SGHTA and CDR2 FQGNSA. This CDR3 contains 14 residues. After removal of 5 bases from V and 6 bases from J, the junction contained 7 bases not matched to a gene. This CDR3 reads CASSTLQGDDTQYF. The CDR3, as DNA: TGTGCCAGCAGCACACTACAGGGGGACGATACGCAGTATTTT.

About this clone itself: Other DNA sequences from this sample encode an identical CDR3 as well. This chain links TRBV7-2 with TRBJ2-3; unclear D gene. This CDR3 is 13 amino acids long. Germline loops: CDR1 SGHTA, CDR2 FQGNSA. With 5 bases removed from V and 2 bases from J, the gap between germline ends came to 8 bases. The CDR3, as DNA: TGTGCCAGCAGCCTAAGAAACACAGATACGCAGTATTTT. It codes for CASSLRNTDTQYF.

The rearrangement uses TRBV7-2 and TRBJ2-3; no clear D. Germline lookup yields CDR1 SGHTA and CDR2 FQGNSA. Deletions cut 5 bases from V and 10 bases from J, with 13 bases between. The CDR3 sequence is 12 residues long. The CDR3 spells CASSETVGSQYF. The CDR3 region has the DNA TGTGCCAGCAGCGAAACTGTCGGGTCGCAGTATTTT.

The rearrangement uses TRBV7-3 and TRBJ2-1, with D uncertain. CDR1 is SGHTA and CDR2 is FQGTGA in the germline V gene. Trimming stripped 5 bases from V and 7 bases from J, with 9 bases between. This CDR3 has 12 residues. The CDR3 region is CASSAIPNEQFF. The CDR3 coding sequence is TGTGCCAGCAGCGCGATACCGAATGAGCAGTTCTTC.